The entry below describes one T cell receptor beta chain. Unmatched junction bases numbered 17, after V lost 5 bases and J lost 4 bases. CDR1 SGHTA and CDR2 FQGNSA come from the germline V gene. This CDR3 contains 17 residues. This sample is part of a study of T cell responses to AZD1222 COVID-19 vaccine. About the research overall: Second-dose intervals near 4 or 12 weeks were combined.

Data came from immunoSEQ multiplex PCR; TCRdb stores just in-frame clones and leaves some out. The sample carries more than 100,000 clones, about 88% recorded once. The sequencing here drew on peripheral blood, taken on day 0 of AZD1222 vaccination. This sequence was found in an adult in good health. V and J are TRBV7-2 and TRBJ2-7, with 7 nucleotides matching TRBD1. The CDR3 DNA is TGTGCCAGCAGCCTCGACAGTACAGGGGCCCGGAATTACGAGCAGTACTTC. Its translation: CASSLDSTGARNYEQYF.